These T cell receptor beta chains were read from a single sample in a study of CD8 T cells in ankylosing spondylitis. In TCRdb, the 5' RACE reads were re-called with MiXCR into one record per CDR3 protein. Here the sample spans hundreds of thousands of distinct CDR3 sequences, about 24% being singletons. Sequenced input: blood, either unsorted or a sorted T cell fraction (not recorded which). These receptors were collected from a male donor with ankylosing spondylitis. Both conserved end residues are part of each CDR3. The D gene is left open where the match is weak. A clone size is listed for some rows: how often the clone was seen (once, few, many), or a class if it is expanded.

J gene | D gene | CDR3 length | clone size | V gene | CDR3 DNA | CDR3 protein
TRBJ2-2 | TRBD2 | 17 | . | TRBV11-2 | TGTGCCAGCAGCTTAGACCTAGCGGGAGGCTATACCGGGGAGCTGTTTTTT | CASSLDLAGGYTGELFF
TRBJ2-5 | TRBD2 | 16 | few | TRBV4-1 | TGCGCCAGCAGCCACCTAGGAGGTAGCGGGAGTGAGACCCAGTACTTC | CASSHLGGSGSETQYF
TRBJ1-3 | . | 14 | . | TRBV7-2 | TGTGCCAGCAGCATCGTGAGCTCTGGAAACACCATATATTTT | CASSIVSSGNTIYF
TRBJ1-2 | . | 14 | few | TRBV4-2 | TGTGCCAGCAGCCAAGAAGGCTCTGGGGGCGGCTACACCTTC | CASSQEGSGGGYTF
TRBJ1-5 | . | 15 | many | TRBV5-1 | TGCGCCAGCAGCATAAACGGACAGAGCAATCAGCCCCAGCATTTT | CASSINGQSNQPQHF
TRBJ2-7 | TRBD2 | 17 | . | TRBV12-3/TRBV12-4 | TGTGCCAGCAGTGGAGGACTAGCGGGAGGGAATTTCTACGAGCAGTACTTC | CASSGGLAGGNFYEQYF
TRBJ1-2 | . | 15 | few | TRBV5-1 | TGCGCCAGCAAGACCGCAGTCGGTTCTAACTATGGCTACACCTTC | CASKTAVGSNYGYTF
TRBJ2-7 | . | 14 | . | TRBV27 | TGTGCCAGCACCCCCCTAGCGAAACCCTACGAGCAGTACTTC | CASTPLAKPYEQYF
TRBJ1-1 | . | 14 | . | TRBV18 | TGTGCCAGCTCACCAGCGGGCGGGTACACTGAAGCTTTCTTT | CASSPAGGYTEAFF
TRBJ1-2 | TRBD1 | 15 | . | TRBV15 | TGTGCCACCAGCAGAGATCGCGCAGGGGGCTATGGCTACACCTTC | CATSRDRAGGYGYTF
TRBJ2-7 | TRBD1 | 15 | . | TRBV29-1 | TGCAGCGCCCTAGGACAGGGGACAAGCTCCTACGAGCAGTACTTC | CSALGQGTSSYEQYF
TRBJ2-5 | TRBD1 | 16 | . | TRBV7-2 | TGTGCCAGCAGCTTAAGGGCGACAGGGTTAGGAGAGACCCAGTACTTC | CASSLRATGLGETQYF
TRBJ1-2 | . | 14 | . | TRBV3-1 | TGTGCCAGCAGCCAGCCCCCTCGGAAGGGTGGCTACACCTTC | CASSQPPRKGGYTF
TRBJ1-2 | TRBD1 | 13 | many | TRBV2 | TGTGCCAGCAGTGGGACGGGACAGTATGGCTACACCTTC | CASSGTGQYGYTF
TRBJ2-1 | . | 16 | . | TRBV19 | TGTGCCAGTAGTATTCTTTCCGGGACAATTCCGAATGAGCAGTTCTTC | CASSILSGTIPNEQFF
TRBJ2-1 | . | 14 | . | TRBV2 | TGTGCCAGCAGCGCACTGACTCGGTCCGATGAGCAGTTCTTC | CASSALTRSDEQFF
TRBJ2-4 | TRBD2 | 14 | . | TRBV29-1 | TGCAGCATTGAAGTTAGCAGCGGGAGTAACATTCAGTACTTC | CSIEVSSGSNIQYF
TRBJ2-3 | . | 13 | . | TRBV7-9 | TGTGCCAGCACCCGTGGGGAAGCAGATACGCAGTATTTT | CASTRGEADTQYF
TRBJ2-1 | TRBD2 | 15 | . | TRBV5-1 | TGCGCCAGCAGCCTTGCGGCGGGAGATTTTAATGAGCAGTTCTTC | CASSLAAGDFNEQFF
TRBJ2-1 | TRBD2 | 15 | many | TRBV12-3/TRBV12-4 | TGTGCCAGCAGCCGGACTAGCGGTTCCTACAATGAGCAGTTCTTC | CASSRTSGSYNEQFF
TRBJ1-1 | . | 14 | many | TRBV12-3/TRBV12-4 | TGTGCCAGCAGTTTAAGCAGGAGGAACACTGAAGCTTTCTTT | CASSLSRRNTEAFF
TRBJ1-1 | . | 16 | few | TRBV20-1 | TGCAGTGCTAGAGATCCGCGGAATTCTGAGAACACTGAAGCTTTCTTT | CSARDPRNSENTEAFF
TRBJ2-6 | . | 22 | few | TRBV7-1 | TGTGCCAGCAGCTCCCGGGCCCCAGACTCTCGCCGTCAAGCCTCTGGGGCCAACGTCCTGACTTTC | CASSSRAPDSRRQASGANVLTF
TRBJ2-3 | . | 13 | few | TRBV29-1 | TGCAGCGTTGCCGGCAAGGCCTCAGATACGCAGTATTTT | CSVAGKASDTQYF
TRBJ2-7 | . | 13 | few | TRBV2 | TGTGCCAGCAGATCGGACTACTCCTACGAGCAGTACTTC | CASRSDYSYEQYF
TRBJ1-4 | TRBD1 | 12 | . | TRBV9 | TGTGCCAGCAGCCAGGGACAGGAAAAACTGTTTTTT | CASSQGQEKLFF
TRBJ1-1 | . | 14 | . | TRBV24-1 | TGTGCCACCATGGGTCGAGGGGCGAACACTGAAGCTTTCTTT | CATMGRGANTEAFF
TRBJ2-2 | TRBD2 | 15 | . | TRBV5-1 | TGCGCCAGCAGTTTTGCTAGCGGGAACACCGGGGAGCTGTTTTTT | CASSFASGNTGELFF
TRBJ1-1 | . | 12 | . | TRBV6-5 | TGTGCCAGCAGTTCCGAGACCCTTGAAGCTTTCTTT | CASSSETLEAFF
TRBJ1-3 | TRBD1 | 16 | . | TRBV12-3/TRBV12-4 | TGTGCCAGCAGTACCTCCGGGACAGGGGGTGGAAACACCATATATTTT | CASSTSGTGGGNTIYF
TRBJ2-5 | . | 16 | few | TRBV4-2 | TGTGCCAGCAGCCAAGGGTTGGGGGACACTGAAGAGACCCAGTACTTC | CASSQGLGDTEETQYF
TRBJ1-1 | . | 12 | . | TRBV5-6 | TGTGCCAGCAGCCCCGGGAGGGGGGAAGCTTTCTTT | CASSPGRGEAFF
TRBJ2-2 | . | 14 | . | TRBV7-2 | TGTGCCAGCAGCTTACGTGCGGACCGCGGGGAGCTGTTTTTT | CASSLRADRGELFF
TRBJ2-3 | . | 15 | . | TRBV12-3/TRBV12-4 | TGTGCCAGCAGTTTAGTAAACAGGGCAATGGATACGCAGTATTTT | CASSLVNRAMDTQYF
TRBJ2-3 | TRBD2 | 16 | . | TRBV4-2 | TGTGCCAGCAGCGAGCTAGCGGGAGGGCTCCCAGATACGCAGTATTTT | CASSELAGGLPDTQYF
TRBJ2-2 | . | 16 | few | TRBV24-1 | TGTGCCACCAGTGAACCGGCAGCTTCGAACACCGGGGAGCTGTTTTTT | CATSEPAASNTGELFF
TRBJ1-2 | . | 12 | few | TRBV12-3/TRBV12-4 | TGTGCCAGTGCATATGATAACTATGGCTACACCTTC | CASAYDNYGYTF
TRBJ1-1 | . | 15 | few | TRBV7-2 | TGTGCCAGCAGCCCCCATGGAGGTCAGAACACTGAAGCTTTCTTT | CASSPHGGQNTEAFF
TRBJ1-1 | . | 14 | few | TRBV7-9 | TGTGCCAGCAGCTTAGGGGGGGAGAACACTGAAGCTTTCTTT | CASSLGGENTEAFF
TRBJ2-1 | TRBD2 | 14 | . | TRBV7-2 | TGTGCCAGCAGCTTAGAGGGACTAGCGGGTGAGCAGTTCTTC | CASSLEGLAGEQFF
TRBJ1-2 | . | 14 | few | TRBV24-1 | TGTGCCACCAGTGATTACAGGGTTGGGTATGGCTACACCTTC | CATSDYRVGYGYTF
TRBJ2-7 | . | 14 | . | TRBV3-1 | TGTGCCAGCAGCCAAATCCGGGGAGCCTACGAGCAGTACTTC | CASSQIRGAYEQYF
TRBJ1-5 | TRBD1 | 16 | once | TRBV6-1 | TGTGCCAGCAGGAATACCGGGACAGGGGGCAGGCAGCCCCAGCATTTT | CASRNTGTGGRQPQHF
TRBJ1-1 | . | 14 | . | TRBV7-6 | TGTGCCAGTAGTCACGGGGCCCTGGGCACTGAAGCTTTCTTT | CASSHGALGTEAFF
TRBJ2-7 | TRBD1 | 15 | few | TRBV5-1 | TGCGCCAGCAGCCGTCCGGGACAGGGGGGGGACGAGCAGTACTTC | CASSRPGQGGDEQYF
TRBJ2-3 | . | 15 | once | TRBV18 | TGTGCCAGCTCACCAGATGGCAGGGCGAGAGATACGCAGTATTTT | CASSPDGRARDTQYF
TRBJ2-2 | . | 13 | many | TRBV12-3/TRBV12-4 | TGTGCCAGCAGCGAAGGGGTCACCGGGGAGCTGTTTTTT | CASSEGVTGELFF
TRBJ2-1 | . | 13 | . | TRBV24-1 | TGTGCCATCTCACAGGACTCCTACAATGAGCAGTTCTTC | CAISQDSYNEQFF
TRBJ1-4 | TRBD1 | 14 | . | TRBV2 | TGTGCCAGCAGTGCAGGGGGCGGCTCTGAAAAACTGTTTTTT | CASSAGGGSEKLFF